The 22 T cell receptor beta chains below were found in one sample sequenced in a study of T cells in Graves' hyperthyroidism and ophthalmopathy. Amplified regions were TCR beta CDR3 sequences from RNA transcripts. The HTBI primer set served for first-round RT-PCR of the TCR CDR3. TCRdb analysed the multiplex PCR reads with MiXCR anew, one entry per CDR3 protein. Altogether 750,000 to 950,000 distinct CDR3 sequences are present, about two fifths being singletons, with the ten largest covering 7.5% to 9.5%. What was sequenced was blood. The receptors here all came from a man younger than 35 with Graves' hyperthyroidism.

This clonotype was recorded at least ten times. V usage is TRBV7-9 and J usage is TRBJ1-1; the D gene is possibly TRBD1 (6 bases). The germline CDR1 and CDR2 sequences are SEHNR and FQNEAQ (reference sequence). The CDR3 extends over 14 amino acids. Trimming pared 5 bases from V and 1 base from J, leaving 11 bases between. The CDR3 coding sequence is TGTGCCAGCAGCCCTCCGACAGGGAACACTGAAGCTTTCTTT. This codes for CASSPPTGNTEAFF.

In this sample, this clonotype turned up once. This chain links TRBV2 with TRBJ1-1; D remains unclear. Deletions cut 7 bases from V and 0 bases from J, with 6 bases between. CDR1 and CDR2 (germline): SNHLY, FYNNEI. The CDR3 has 12 residues. For the CDR3, the DNA is TGTGCCAGCATGGTCTTGAACACTGAAGCTTTCTTT. Translation gives CASMVLNTEAFF.

This clonotype was observed at least ten times. This sequence may be a read error, since a much larger clone differs from it by one base. This sequence joins TRBV7-6 and TRBJ2-2, with no clear D. The CDR3 has 11 residues. Germline lookup yields CDR1 SGHVS and CDR2 FNYEAQ. CDR3 sequence: CASSSTWELFF. The CDR3, as DNA: TGTGCCAGCAGCTCCACCTGGGAGCTGTTTTTT.

This clonotype was observed many times. V and J are TRBV10-3 and TRBJ2-5; tentatively, D is TRBD1 (5 bases). This CDR3 spans 16 amino acids. V was pared by 5 bases and J by 4 bases, with 20 bases between. Germline V lookup: CDR1 ENHRY, CDR2 SYGVKD. The CDR3 region has the DNA TGTGCCATCAGTTCCCCAACAGGTGGCGGCGCAGAGACCCAGTACTTC. This encodes CAISSPTGGGAETQYF.

In this sample, this clonotype turned up a few times. This chain uses TRBV12-3 or TRBV12-4 with TRBJ2-7; D gene ambiguous. The CDR3 runs to 13 residues. V gave up 6 bases and J gave up 6 bases, with 15 bases separating them. The DNA of the CDR3 is TGTGCCAGCAGCCGCCCAGGCTTCGCCGAGCAGTACTTC. Translation: CASSRPGFAEQYF.

This clonotype appeared once. The V call is TRBV10-2, the J call TRBJ2-7, with D perhaps TRBD2 (7 bases). This CDR3 has 14 residues. Trimming took off 6 bases at V and 2 bases at J, with 14 bases between the two ends. Germline-derived CDR1 and CDR2 are WSHSY and SAAADI. The CDR3, as DNA: TGCGCCAGCAGAGAGGGGGAGGGGCCCTACGAGCAGTACTTC. Translation gives CASREGEGPYEQYF.

The chain employs TRBV4-1 and TRBJ1-2; TRBD1 matches 8 bases. After removal of 0 bases from V and 4 bases from J, the junction contained 10 bases not matched to a gene. Germline-derived CDR1 and CDR2 are MGHRA and YSYEKL. The CDR3 has 17 residues. CDR3 sequence reads: CASSQDAGQGQVYGYTF. The DNA for the CDR3 is TGCGCCAGCAGCCAAGATGCCGGACAGGGCCAGGTCTATGGCTACACCTTC.

This clonotype was found a few times. A junction boundary mismatches the germline segment, possibly from a read error. The CDR3, as DNA: TGCGCCAGCAGCGGCTCTACCGGAGGAGACGGGAACGCTGAAGCTTTCTTT. Its translation is CASSGSTGGDGNAEAFF. The chain uses TRBV10-2 and TRBJ1-1; D unresolved. Germline CDR1 WSHSY, CDR2 SAAADI. CDR3 length equals 17 residues.

This clonotype has at least ten counts. J is TRBJ1-1 and V is TRBV10-3, with D uncertain. Germline loops: CDR1 ENHRY, CDR2 SYGVKD. The CDR3 is made up of 13 amino acids. The V and J ends lost 3 bases and 6 bases respectively, with 11 bases between them. DNA for the CDR3: TGTGCCATCAGTGAACCGCAAGGGTCTGAAGCTTTCTTT. Its translation is CAISEPQGSEAFF.

This rearrangement joins TRBV27 to TRBJ2-7, with a possible D match to TRBD1 (6 bases). V lost 2 bases and J 2 bases, leaving 10 bases between the germline ends. This CDR3 spans 14 amino acids. CDR1 is MNHEY and CDR2 is SMNVEV in the germline V gene (reference sequence). The CDR3 DNA follows: TGTGCCAGCAGTTTAAACAGGGCCCCCTACGAGCAGTACTTC. Protein: CASSLNRAPYEQYF.

This clonotype appeared a few times. The rearrangement joins TRBV9 to TRBJ2-7; 7 nucleotides line up with TRBD1. The junction had 8 bases not matched to a gene; V was cut back by 3 bases and J by 5 bases. The CDR3 extends over 14 amino acids. Germline CDR1 SGDLS, CDR2 YYNGEE. CDR3 sequence reads: CASSDGTEINEQYF. Written as DNA, the CDR3 is TGTGCCAGCAGCGACGGGACAGAGATTAACGAGCAGTACTTC.

This clonotype occurred a few times. This may be a read error, as it is one base from a much larger clone. The chain employs TRBV7-6 and TRBJ2-5; D is ambiguous. Trimming cost V 6 bases and J 5 bases, with 10 bases left between them. The germline CDR1 and CDR2 sequences are SGHVS and FNYEAQ. The CDR3 loop spans 12 amino acids. CDR3 amino acids: CASSGPIETQYF. The DNA for the CDR3 is TGTGCCAGCAGTGGGCCTATCGAGACCCAGTACTTC.

This clonotype occurred a few times. This chain links TRBV6-5 with TRBJ2-2; 9 bases line up with TRBD2. Germline V gives CDR1 MNHEY, CDR2 SVGAGI. Trimming at V came to 3 bases and at J to 6 bases, leaving 5 bases not matched to a gene. This CDR3 region has 15 residues. The CDR3 DNA reads as TGTGCCAGCAGTTATGGCGGGACTAGCTCCGGGGAGCTGTTTTTT. This sequence encodes CASSYGGTSSGELFF.

Remarks on this clonotype: With a much larger clone just one base away, this may be a read error. Since the CDR3 does not end with the conserved phenylalanine or tryptophan, this likely comes from a read error. The V call is TRBV29-1, the J call TRBJ1-1; the D gene is possibly TRBD1 (5 bases). Germline V lookup: CDR1 SQVTM, CDR2 ANQGSEA. V lost 7 bases to trimming and J lost 3 bases, with 15 bases between them. The CDR3 loop spans 13 amino acids. The CDR3, as DNA: TGCAGCGCCAGGGAGGGGCTTGACACTGAAGCTTTCTCT. Translating it yields CSAREGLDTEAFS.

Of note for this clonotype: Here the CDR3 omits its conserved ending phenylalanine or tryptophan, so a read error is the likely source. Because the CDR3's place on the DNA is in doubt, the DNA is left out and the CDR3 is given as listed by TCRdb. The rearrangement joins TRBV15 to TRBJ1-4; the tabulated D call, TRBD1, remains unverified against the DNA. The V gene's germline CDR1 is LNHNV and CDR2 YYDKDF (reference sequence). From its first to its last residue, the CDR3 has 10 amino acids. The chain's CDR3 is CATSRGGAGY.

V is TRBV7-8 and J is TRBJ2-7; 10 bases align to TRBD2. This CDR3 contains 16 residues. Trimming took 6 bases from V and 6 from J; bases not matched to a gene: 14. Germline assignment: CDR1 SGHVS and CDR2 FQNEAQ. CDR3 sequence: CASSYGIAGGGGEQYF. CDR3 sequence (DNA): TGTGCCAGCAGTTACGGTATAGCGGGAGGAGGGGGCGAGCAGTACTTC.

This clonotype has just a few counts. Here the CDR3 reads CASSYRASANLNEKLFF. The CDR3 DNA follows: TGTGCCAGCAGTTATCGGGCCTCGGCGAATCTTAATGAAAAACTGTTTTTT. The chain carries TRBV19 and TRBJ1-4, with D unclear. Germline lookup yields CDR1 LNHDA and CDR2 SQIVND (reference sequence). V shed 9 bases and J shed 4 bases, with 24 bases lying between them. The CDR3 is made up of 17 amino acids.

The sample holds a few counts of this clonotype. This sequence joins TRBV12-5 and TRBJ2-2; TRBD1 aligns across 7 bases. Germline loops: CDR1 LGHNT, CDR2 FRNRAP. Unmatched junction bases numbered 4, after V lost 6 bases and J lost 6 bases. The length of the CDR3 is 13 residues. The CDR3 loop is CASGQTGSGELFF. The CDR3 DNA sequence: TGTGCTAGTGGACAGACAGGGTCCGGGGAGCTGTTTTTT. The full variable domain, with the rest looked up from reference TRBV12-5 and TRBJ2-2, is DARVTQTPRHKVTEMGQEVTMRCQPILGHNTVFWYRQTMMQGLELLAYFRNRAPLDDSGMPKDRFSAEMPDATLATLKIQPSEPRDSAVYFCASGQTGSGELFFGEGSRLTVL.

This clonotype was recorded many times. This rearrangement joins TRBV19 to TRBJ1-1, with D unresolved. Trimming removed 5 bases at V and 1 base at J, with 8 bases between. The CDR3 length is 13 residues. Germline V CDR1 and CDR2: LNHDA, SQIVND (reference sequence). The CDR3 spells CASSPRENTEAFF. In DNA form, the CDR3 reads TGTGCCAGTAGTCCCCGGGAGAACACTGAAGCTTTCTTT.

J is TRBJ2-5 and V is TRBV7-2; weak D call: TRBD2 (6 bases). Per germline, CDR1 SGHTA and CDR2 FQGNSA. V lost 4 bases, J lost 4 bases, and 16 bases lay in between. The CDR3 loop spans 15 amino acids. DNA for the CDR3: TGTGCCAGCAGCTGGCGGCGGGACGGGGGAGAGACCCAGTACTTC. It specifies CASSWRRDGGETQYF.

This clonotype has a count of ten or more. The chain is built from TRBV2 and TRBJ1-3; tentative D call: TRBD1 (5 bases). This CDR3 is 14 amino acids long. Germline assignment: CDR1 SNHLY and CDR2 FYNNEI. The germline V and J ends were trimmed by 4 bases and 8 bases, with 15 bases remaining between them. CDR3 region: CASSAQPGVDTIYF. In DNA form, the CDR3 reads TGTGCCAGCAGTGCCCAGCCGGGGGTAGACACCATATATTTT.

This clonotype was seen many times. The CDR3 protein is CASVGTEQYF. The CDR3 nucleotides read TGTGCCAGCGTAGGTACTGAGCAGTACTTC. The chain has TRBV2 and TRBJ2-7; no clear D. This CDR3 comprises 10 residues. CDR1 and CDR2 (germline): SNHLY, FYNNEI. Between the trimmed V and J ends, which lost 8 bases and 7 bases, there was a span of 9 bases.